The 14 T cell receptor beta chains below all came from one sample that was sequenced in a study of T-cell reconstitution after alpha-beta-depleted transplantation in children. Preparation of the TCRbeta library was carried out with unique molecular identifiers. MiXCR, applied by TCRdb to the PCR reads, yields one record per CDR3 protein. The sample has approximately 980,000 distinct CDR3 sequences; roughly 29% are singletons. Here the sequenced sample was PBMCs, mostly from graft donor cells, taken 360 days after TCRalphabeta/CD19-depleted stem cell transplant. These receptors were collected from a boy in the first two years of life who had a stem cell transplant for SCID, so the T cells may come from the graft donor.

There are a few counts of this clonotype. This chain connects TRBV4-1 to TRBJ2-7; 8 nucleotides line up with TRBD2. CDR3 size: 16 residues. V dropped 0 bases and J dropped 3; count of bases not matched to a gene: 7. Germline V gene sequence: CDR1 MGHRA, CDR2 YSYEKL. CDR3 loop: CASSQDRGTRDYEQYF. CDR3 coding DNA: TGCGCCAGCAGCCAAGATCGGGGGACTAGGGACTACGAGCAGTACTTC.

Only a few counts were recorded for this clonotype. The CDR3 protein is CASSLGGQLVYEQYF. The DNA of the CDR3 is TGTGCCAGCAGTTTAGGGGGGCAACTAGTCTACGAGCAGTACTTC. The V and J genes are TRBV28 and TRBJ2-7; D possibly matches TRBD1 or TRBD2 (6 bases each). This CDR3 has 15 amino acids. Trimming pared 2 bases from V and 3 bases from J, leaving 14 bases between. Germline-derived CDR1 and CDR2 are MDHEN and SYDVKM.

This chain links TRBV28 with TRBJ2-5; unclear D gene. Per the germline V gene, CDR1 is MDHEN and CDR2 is SYDVKM. V dropped 6 bases and J dropped 3 bases, with 14 bases sitting between them. The CDR3 spans 14 residues. CDR3 residues: CASSPSVSEETQYF. DNA for the CDR3: TGTGCCAGCAGCCCCTCTGTAAGCGAAGAGACCCAGTACTTC.

Many counts were recorded for this clonotype. This chain links TRBV12-3 or TRBV12-4 with TRBJ2-1, with 9 bases aligning to TRBD2. V shed 6 bases and J 4 bases; nucleotides not matched to a gene: 4. This CDR3 spans 14 amino acids. This CDR3 reads CASSLAGTYNEQFF. The CDR3 DNA sequence: TGTGCCAGCAGCCTAGCGGGGACATACAATGAGCAGTTCTTC.

The J gene is TRBJ2-5, the V gene TRBV12-3 or TRBV12-4, with TRBD1 matching over 9 bases. V gave up 8 bases and J gave up 2 bases; unmatched junction bases: 9. The CDR3 runs to 15 residues. As DNA, the CDR3 is TGTGCCAGCGCGGAGGGACAGGGCTTACAAGAGACCCAGTACTTC. As protein: CASAEGQGLQETQYF.

Here the CDR3 reads CSARRGPTGNGYTF. The CDR3 nucleotides read TGCAGTGCGCGACGGGGACCGACAGGGAATGGCTACACCTTC. The chain employs TRBV20-1 and TRBJ1-2; TRBD1 matches at 7 bases. This CDR3 region has 14 residues. J was trimmed by 6 bases and V by 6 bases; bases with no gene match: 13. Germline values: CDR1 DFQATT, CDR2 SNEGSKA (reference sequence).

This clonotype was found a few times. The chain is built from TRBV7-2 and TRBJ2-1; D might be TRBD1 (6 bases). The V and J ends lost 2 bases and 3 bases respectively, with 8 bases between them. This CDR3 is built from 14 residues. CDR1 and CDR2 (germline): SGHTA, FQGNSA. CDR3 DNA sequence: TGTGCCAGCAGCTTACAGGGGCTCTACAATGAGCAGTTCTTC. This translates into CASSLQGLYNEQFF.

In this sample, this clonotype turned up a few times. CDR3 in amino acids: CASTLRRDTEAFF. Written as DNA, the CDR3 is TGTGCCAGCACACTTAGGAGGGACACTGAAGCTTTCTTT. The V and J genes are TRBV12-3 or TRBV12-4 and TRBJ1-1; D is uncertain. CDR3 length: 13 amino acids. The V and J ends lost 7 bases and 3 bases respectively, with 12 bases between them.

This sequence joins TRBV5-1 and TRBJ2-1; tentatively, D is TRBD1 (5 bases). Germline CDR1 and CDR2: SGHRS and YFSETQ. The CDR3 covers 16 residues. V lost 2 bases, J lost 0 bases, and 12 bases lay in between. The CDR3 reads CASSFRVSSSYNEQFF. The CDR3 DNA reads TGCGCCAGCAGCTTCAGGGTCTCGAGCTCCTACAATGAGCAGTTCTTC.

The chain links TRBV27 to TRBJ2-2; tentatively, D is TRBD1 (5 bases). V gave up 7 bases and J gave up 6 bases, with 15 bases separating them. Germline loops: CDR1 MNHEY, CDR2 SMNVEV (reference sequence). The CDR3 is 14 amino acids. The CDR3 here is CASTPWLGAGELFF. Here the CDR3 DNA reads TGTGCCAGCACCCCGTGGCTAGGGGCCGGGGAGCTGTTTTTT.

The chain employs TRBV12-3 or TRBV12-4 and TRBJ1-2, with D possibly being TRBD1 (5 bases). This CDR3 contains 14 residues. V lost 3 bases and J 2 bases, leaving 10 bases between the germline ends. The CDR3 is CASSLSGSNYGYTF. CDR3 bases: TGTGCCAGCAGTTTGTCAGGGTCCAACTATGGCTACACCTTC.

The chain combines TRBV20-1 with TRBJ1-2; D may be TRBD1 (6 bases). Germline CDR1 is DFQATT and CDR2 is SNEGSKA (reference sequence). V was pared by 6 bases and J by 2 bases, with 19 bases between. This CDR3 spans 15 amino acids. This chain's CDR3 is CSAYERGRENYGYTF. The CDR3 nucleotides read TGCAGTGCATATGAAAGGGGGAGAGAGAACTATGGCTACACCTTC.

This clonotype was counted many times. The chain links TRBV6-2 or TRBV6-3 to TRBJ2-5, with D possibly called TRBD1 or TRBD2 (7 bases each). The CDR3 is made up of 15 amino acids. Germline V gene lookup returns CDR1 MNHEY and CDR2 SVGEGT. V dropped 7 bases and J dropped 1 base, with 16 bases sitting between them. CDR3 nucleotide sequence: TGTGCCAGCAAGGGGGCGGGGGCCCTCCAAGAGACCCAGTACTTC. Translated: CASKGAGALQETQYF.

J is TRBJ2-4 and V is TRBV20-1, with 7 nucleotides matching TRBD2. Germline V gives CDR1 DFQATT, CDR2 SNEGSKA (reference sequence). The junction had 15 bases not matched to a gene; V was cut back by 5 bases and J by 2 bases. This CDR3 is 17 amino acids long. The CDR3 spells CSAYGGRAGLPKNIQYF. The CDR3 region has the DNA TGCAGTGCTTACGGAGGGAGGGCAGGGCTTCCCAAAAACATTCAGTACTTC.